This T cell receptor beta chain was sequenced in a study of beta chain features in type 1 diabetes. Study-wide findings and caveats: In all four CD4+ subsets, TCRB CDR3 length was significantly, moderately reduced in type 1 diabetes. Among patients, naive, central memory and Treg TCRB repertoires appeared more similar than among healthy donors.

The whole isolated RNA underwent reverse transcription, so sequencing captured expressed TCRB transcripts. Sequencing was performed with immunoSEQ multiplex PCR; in TCRdb, only in-frame clones are kept and a portion is missing. The table includes 550,000 to 850,000 clones, around an eighth detected once. This clone has just a few counts. The antigen remains unidentified. This sequence was found in a man younger than 35 with type 1 diabetes. Sequenced input: naive CD4+ T cells from blood.

In DNA form, the CDR3 reads TGTGCCAGCAGCTTAGTCTCCGACAGGTTAGGCACTGAAGCTTTCTTT. It codes for CASSLVSDRLGTEAFF. The chain recombines TRBV7-8 with TRBJ1-1; D possibly corresponds to TRBD1 (6 bases). Trimming shortened V by 1 base and J by 4 bases, and 16 bases separated the two germline ends. The length of the CDR3 is 16 residues. The germline V gene has CDR1 SGHVS and CDR2 FQNEAQ.